The 27 T cell receptor beta chains in this list originate from one sample, sequenced in a study of PD-1 blockade in classical Hodgkin lymphoma. Each patient relapsed following autologous stem cell transplantation, and prior brentuximab vedotin exposure differed. Assay: immunoSEQ multiplex PCR; the TCRdb copy retains only in-frame clones and omits some. The data show 57,000 or so clones, 88% seen once. The specimen was peripheral blood mononuclear cells (PBMCs), collected at baseline. Receptors were obtained from a human donor with classical Hodgkin lymphoma.

This clone was seen a few times. The chain combines TRBV14 with TRBJ1-6; no reliable D call. V was clipped by 0 bases and J by 8 bases, with 11 bases between them. Germline V gene sequence: CDR1 SGHDN, CDR2 FVKESK. The CDR3 is made up of 15 amino acids. CDR3 DNA: TGTGCCAGCAGCCAAGATCCCAGATGGGATTCACCCCTCCACTTT. As protein: CASSQDPRWDSPLHF.

The chain carries TRBV5-6 and TRBJ1-2; D remains unclear. CDR1 is SGHDT, CDR2 YYEEEE, per germline. V was pared by 4 bases and J by 2 bases, with 9 bases between. CDR3 length equals 13 residues. The DNA for the CDR3 is TGTGCCAGCAGCCCAGGACCGAACTATGGCTACACCTTC. Protein: CASSPGPNYGYTF.

J is TRBJ2-3 and V is TRBV7-9, with D possibly TRBD1 on 5 matching bases. The CDR3 totals 15 residues. Trimming stripped 2 bases from V and 2 bases from J, with 11 bases between. Per the germline V gene, CDR1 is SEHNR and CDR2 is FQNEAQ (reference sequence). In DNA, the CDR3 is TGTGCCAGCAGCTTATGGGGCGGAGACACAGATACGCAGTATTTT. Translated, it gives CASSLWGGDTDTQYF. The complete variable domain, with remaining parts taken from reference TRBV7-9 and TRBJ2-3, reads DTGVSQNPRHKITKRGQNVTFRCDPISEHNRLYWYRQTLGQGPEFLTYFQNEAQLEKSRLLSDRFSAERPKGSFSTLEIQRTEQGDSAMYLCASSLWGGDTDTQYFGPGTRLTVL.

This chain links TRBV5-1 with TRBJ2-1; the match to TRBD2 covers 12 bases. This CDR3 is built from 19 residues. Germline V gives CDR1 SGHRS, CDR2 YFSETQ. The ends lost 4 bases at V and 8 bases at J; junction bases unmatched: 19. In DNA form, the CDR3 reads TGCGCCAGCAGCGACCCTACTAGCGGGGGGCACCCCTACAATGATGAGCAGTTCTTC. It codes for CASSDPTSGGHPYNDEQFF. The complete variable domain, with remaining parts taken from reference TRBV5-1 and TRBJ2-1, reads KAGVTQTPRYLIKTRGQQVTLSCSPISGHRSVSWYQQTPGQGLQFLFEYFSETQRNKGNFPGRFSGRQFSNSRSEMNVSTLELGDSALYLCASSDPTSGGHPYNDEQFFGPGTRLTVL.

The chain is built from TRBV15 and TRBJ2-7; TRBD1 aligns across 7 bases. CDR3 length: 14 residues. Looked up from germline, CDR1 is LNHNV and CDR2 is YYDKDF (reference sequence). The V segment lost 1 base and the J segment 5 bases; nucleotides outside the gene matches: 5. The CDR3 protein is CATSRATGPDEQYF. CDR3 in DNA: TGTGCCACCAGCAGAGCGACAGGGCCGGACGAGCAGTACTTC.

V and J are TRBV7-2 and TRBJ1-5, with TRBD1 as a possible D gene (5 bases). This CDR3 is built from 13 residues. Deletions cut 1 base from V and 6 bases from J, with 7 bases between. Germline V gene data show CDR1 as SGHTA and CDR2 as FQGNSA. The CDR3 sequence is CASSLGGTQPQHF. The CDR3 nucleotides read TGTGCCAGCAGCTTAGGAGGGACTCAGCCCCAGCATTTT.

This clone was recorded only once. The V and J genes are TRBV7-8 and TRBJ2-7; 11 positions agree with TRBD2. With V trimmed by 5 bases and J by 2 bases, 8 bases remained unmatched. Germline CDR1 SGHVS, CDR2 FQNEAQ. The CDR3 runs to 16 residues. CDR3: CASSPRRLAGTYEQYF. CDR3 DNA: TGTGCCAGCAGCCCCCGGAGACTAGCGGGGACCTACGAGCAGTACTTC.

This chain connects TRBV7-8 to TRBJ2-5; 12 bases map to TRBD2. CDR1 and CDR2 from the germline V gene are SGHVS and FQNEAQ. Unmatched junction bases numbered 6, after V lost 5 bases and J lost 5 bases. The CDR3 contains 15 residues. DNA of the CDR3: TGTGCCAGCAGCGCCACCGGGACTAGCGGGGAGACCCAGTACTTC. Translation gives CASSATGTSGETQYF.

This chain uses TRBV25-1 with TRBJ1-1, with D maybe TRBD1 (5 bases). From germline, CDR1 is MGHDK and CDR2 SYGVNS. This CDR3 is 14 amino acids long. Trimming pared 7 bases from V and 11 bases from J, leaving 23 bases between. As DNA, the CDR3 is TGTGCCAGCACCCCAAAGGGCAGGGCCACGGGGGCTTTCTTT. This encodes CASTPKGRATGAFF.

The V call is TRBV6-5, the J call TRBJ1-1; D gene uncertain. V was trimmed by 5 bases and J by 8 bases, leaving 12 bases between them. CDR1 and CDR2 (germline): MNHEY, SVGAGI. This CDR3 region has 12 residues. The CDR3 DNA is TGTGCCAGCAGTGAAATCGTGGGGGAAGCTTTCTTT. As protein: CASSEIVGEAFF.

CDR3 nucleotide sequence: TGTGCCAGTAGTGTCGGACCTAACTACAATGAGCAGTTCTTC. Residues: CASSVGPNYNEQFF. The rearrangement uses TRBV19 and TRBJ2-1; D unclear. CDR1 and CDR2 from the germline V gene are LNHDA and SQIVND (reference sequence). V lost 5 bases and J lost 3, with 11 bases in between. The CDR3 is 14 residues long.

A few counts support this clone. This rearrangement joins TRBV19 to TRBJ2-1, with D possibly being TRBD2 (6 bases). Between the trimmed V and J ends, which lost 5 bases and 6 bases, there was a span of 14 bases. Germline V CDR1 and CDR2: LNHDA, SQIVND (reference sequence). The CDR3 has 14 residues. The CDR3 loop reads CASSPSTSINEQFF. CDR3 nucleotides: TGTGCCAGTAGTCCCTCAACTAGCATCAATGAGCAGTTCTTC.

The chain has TRBV6-5 and TRBJ1-4, with D tentatively TRBD1 (5 bases). V shed 0 bases and J shed 7 bases, with 15 bases lying between them. Germline V lookup: CDR1 MNHEY, CDR2 SVGAGI. This CDR3 is built from 16 residues. CDR3: CASSYSGTGGGEKLFF. CDR3 DNA sequence: TGTGCCAGCAGTTACTCGGGAACAGGTGGGGGTGAAAAACTGTTTTTT.

The chain employs TRBV15 and TRBJ1-2; D is uncertain. Germline-derived CDR1 and CDR2 are LNHNV and YYDKDF (reference sequence). This CDR3 spans 13 amino acids. The V and J ends lost 0 bases and 7 bases respectively, with 9 bases between them. The CDR3 sequence is CATSRDYRGGYTF. The DNA of the CDR3 is TGTGCCACCAGCAGAGATTACCGGGGTGGCTACACCTTC. Supplemented by reference TRBV15 and TRBJ1-2, the full variable domain reads DAMVIQNPRYQVTQFGKPVTLSCSQTLNHNVMYWYQQKSSQAPKLLFHYYDKDFNNEADTPDNFQSRRPNTSFCFLDIRSPGLGDTAMYLCATSRDYRGGYTFGSGTRLTVV.

The chain recombines TRBV4-2 with TRBJ2-3; D may be TRBD2 (5 bases). Germline V gene data show CDR1 as LGHNA and CDR2 as YNFKEQ. The CDR3 covers 15 residues. Deletions cut 3 bases from V and 4 bases from J, with 14 bases between. This chain's CDR3 is CASSHDTSRSDTQYF. CDR3 bases: TGTGCCAGCAGCCATGATACTAGTCGTTCAGATACGCAGTATTTT.

This chain connects TRBV10-3 to TRBJ1-1; 9 bases line up with TRBD1. The CDR3 extends over 13 amino acids. Losses at the gene ends were 4 bases for V and 5 bases for J; bases not matched to a gene: 2. Germline V CDR1 and CDR2: ENHRY, SYGVKD. This CDR3 reads CAISVDRGTEAFF. CDR3 sequence (DNA): TGTGCCATCAGTGTTGACAGGGGGACTGAAGCTTTCTTT.

The CDR3 sequence is CASSVDPSQAGELFF. The CDR3 coding sequence is TGTGCCAGCAGTGTCGACCCCTCCCAAGCCGGGGAGCTGTTTTTT. The gene calls are TRBV6-6 and TRBJ2-2; D uncertain. The CDR3 length is 15 residues. V was shortened by 5 bases and J by 6 bases, with 16 bases between the two germline ends. Germline V gene lookup returns CDR1 MNHNY and CDR2 SVGAGI (reference sequence).

The chain employs TRBV10-2 and TRBJ1-1, with D possibly matching TRBD1 (6 bases). Germline-derived CDR1 and CDR2 are WSHSY and SAAADI. V shed 5 bases and J shed 0 bases, with 16 bases lying between them. The CDR3 length is 16 residues. CDR3: CASSIQGRGMNTEAFF. CDR3 sequence (DNA): TGCGCCAGCAGTATCCAGGGGAGGGGAATGAACACTGAAGCTTTCTTT.

The V call is TRBV2, the J call TRBJ2-2; D is perhaps TRBD1 (6 bases). CDR3 length: 15 residues. Germline V gives CDR1 SNHLY, CDR2 FYNNEI. V dropped 7 bases and J dropped 5 bases, with 17 bases sitting between them. The CDR3 coding sequence is TGTGCCAGCAACCTCAGACAGGTCAGGACCGGGGAGCTGTTTTTT. Translated: CASNLRQVRTGELFF.

The genes are TRBV2 and TRBJ2-1; D is tentatively TRBD1 or TRBD2 (6 bases each). Trimming removed 1 base from V and 6 bases from J, with 10 bases in between. This CDR3 spans 14 amino acids. The germline gives CDR1 SNHLY, CDR2 FYNNEI. CDR3 DNA sequence: TGTGCCAGCAGTGAAGTTAGGGGGGTCAATGAGCAGTTCTTC. Its translation is CASSEVRGVNEQFF.

The rearrangement joins TRBV2 to TRBJ1-2, with a possible D match to TRBD1 (5 bases). Trimming took 3 bases from V and 2 from J, leaving 13 bases between them. Germline V gene data show CDR1 as SNHLY and CDR2 as FYNNEI. This CDR3 spans 15 amino acids. The CDR3 protein is CASSESGLGNYGYTF. Written as DNA, the CDR3 is TGTGCCAGCAGTGAGTCAGGGTTAGGGAACTATGGCTACACCTTC.

The rearrangement uses TRBV29-1 and TRBJ2-2; 13 bases are shared with TRBD2. Germline V gene lookup returns CDR1 SQVTM and CDR2 ANQGSEA. J gave up 1 base and V 1 base, and 9 bases lay outside the gene matches. The CDR3 is 19 residues long. The DNA for the CDR3 is TGCAGCGTTGAAGCCGGTCGGACTAGCGGGAGAAAGAACACCGGGGAGCTGTTTTTT. Translation gives CSVEAGRTSGRKNTGELFF.

V gene TRBV4-1 combines with J gene TRBJ1-1; a weak D match, TRBD1 (5 bases). Germline-derived CDR1 and CDR2 are MGHRA and YSYEKL. V gave up 4 bases and J gave up 4 bases, with 25 bases separating them. The CDR3 runs to 18 residues. The CDR3 region is CASSPFKGGAREGTEAFF. As DNA, the CDR3 is TGCGCCAGCAGCCCTTTTAAGGGAGGGGCGCGGGAGGGCACTGAAGCTTTCTTT.

The V and J genes are TRBV7-2 and TRBJ1-6, with a weak D call TRBD1 (5 bases). The germline V gene has CDR1 SGHTA and CDR2 FQGNSA. The V gene lost 3 bases and the J gene lost 7 bases, with 10 bases spanning the gap. The CDR3 is made up of 14 amino acids. The CDR3 bases are TGTGCCAGCAGCTTTGGGACGGGCAATTCACCCCTCCACTTT. Translation gives CASSFGTGNSPLHF.

The CDR3 DNA sequence: TGTGCCACCAGCAGCTGGGGGGGGAACACTGAAGCTTTCTTT. Amino acids: CATSSWGGNTEAFF. The V and J genes are TRBV15 and TRBJ1-1; D possibly corresponds to TRBD1 (5 bases). CDR1 and CDR2 (germline): LNHNV, YYDKDF (reference sequence). The V end lost 3 bases, the J end lost 1 base, and 9 bases lay between the germline ends. This CDR3 is 14 amino acids long. The whole variable domain, filled in from reference TRBV15 and TRBJ1-1, reads DAMVIQNPRYQVTQFGKPVTLSCSQTLNHNVMYWYQQKSSQAPKLLFHYYDKDFNNEADTPDNFQSRRPNTSFCFLDIRSPGLGDTAMYLCATSSWGGNTEAFFGQGTRLTVV.

V gene TRBV6-6 combines with J gene TRBJ2-7; 8 bases align to TRBD1. The junction had 10 bases not matched to a gene; V was cut back by 5 bases and J by 1 base. The germline V gene has CDR1 MNHNY and CDR2 SVGAGI (reference sequence). The CDR3 sequence is 16 residues long. The CDR3, as DNA: TGTGCCAGCAGTGGGGGGCAGGGGGCCGCATCCTACGAGCAGTACTTC. It is translated as CASSGGQGAASYEQYF.

The V gene is TRBV25-1, the J gene TRBJ1-1; TRBD1 might be the D (5 bases). V lost 2 bases and J lost 3, with 7 bases in between. The CDR3 extends over 13 amino acids. The germline gives CDR1 MGHDK, CDR2 SYGVNS. The CDR3: CASSEGGYTEAFF. As DNA, the CDR3 is TGTGCCAGCAGTGAAGGGGGGTACACTGAAGCTTTCTTT. The full variable domain, rest sourced from reference TRBV25-1 and TRBJ1-1, is EADIYQTPRYLVIGTGKKITLECSQTMGHDKMYWYQQDPGMELHLIHYSYGVNSTEKGDLSSESTVSRIRTEHFPLTLESARPSHTSQYLCASSEGGYTEAFFGQGTRLTVV.